This passage covers 20 T cell receptor beta chains from one sample sequenced in a study of cytotoxic CD8 clonotypes in ibrutinib-treated CLL. Some clones are missing from TCRdb's copy, which holds only in-frame ones; the method was immunoSEQ multiplex PCR. The table shows 20,000 to 30,000 clones, with 65% to 80% occurring only once. This material consisted of PBMCs, taken after 12 months of ibrutinib treatment. These receptors were taken from a human donor with chronic lymphocytic leukemia.

The gene calls are TRBV9 and TRBJ2-1; D is tentatively TRBD1 or TRBD2 (5 bases each). This CDR3 has 15 residues. Trimming took 4 bases from V and 8 from J, leaving 19 bases between them. Germline assignment: CDR1 SGDLS and CDR2 YYNGEE. The CDR3 here is CASSPKSRVGDEQFF. The CDR3 nucleotides read TGTGCCAGCAGCCCAAAGAGCAGGGTGGGGGATGAGCAGTTCTTC.

The gene calls are TRBV5-1 and TRBJ2-1; TRBD2 matches 14 bases. CDR3 size: 16 residues. V was clipped by 4 bases and J by 9 bases; unmatched bases: 9. The germline V gene encodes CDR1 SGHRS and CDR2 YFSETQ. The CDR3 bases are TGCGCCAGCAGCCAGCCGACTAGCGGGGGGGCATTTGAGCAGTTCTTC. Translation gives CASSQPTSGGAFEQFF.

The V gene is TRBV4-1, the J gene TRBJ2-3; D unclear. The V end was cut by 0 bases, the J end by 4 bases, with 11 bases between. This CDR3 region has 15 residues. The germline V gene encodes CDR1 MGHRA and CDR2 YSYEKL. DNA of the CDR3: TGCGCCAGCAGCCAAGATCCATTATTCTCAGATACGCAGTATTTT. Translating it yields CASSQDPLFSDTQYF.

V is TRBV11-2 and J is TRBJ2-3; perhaps TRBD1 as D (5 bases). The CDR3 is 17 residues long. Per the germline V gene, CDR1 is SGHAT and CDR2 is FQNNGV. The V and J ends lost 2 bases and 3 bases respectively, with 18 bases between them. The CDR3 spells CASSLLREPWQTDTQYF. The CDR3 DNA sequence: TGTGCCAGCAGCTTACTCAGGGAACCTTGGCAGACAGATACGCAGTATTTT.

The chain couples TRBV15 to TRBJ2-5; tentatively, D is TRBD2 (6 bases). Trimming cost V 8 bases and J 7 bases, with 14 bases left between them. This CDR3 has 12 residues. Germline CDR1 LNHNV, CDR2 YYDKDF (reference sequence). The CDR3 nucleotides are TGTGCCACCGGGAGGAACCGGGGGACCCAGTACTTC. It codes for CATGRNRGTQYF.

The chain is built from TRBV2 and TRBJ2-1; the D is unclear. The V gene's germline CDR1 is SNHLY and CDR2 FYNNEI. This CDR3 has 13 residues. V lost 6 bases and J lost 6, with 12 bases in between. The CDR3: CASSSGRSNEQFF. DNA for the CDR3: TGTGCCAGCAGCTCAGGACGTTCCAATGAGCAGTTCTTC. The full variable domain, its missing parts supplied by reference TRBV2 and TRBJ2-1, is EPEVTQTPSHQVTQMGQEVILRCVPISNHLYFYWYRQILGQKVEFLVSFYNNEISEKSEIFDDQFSVERPDGSNFTLKIRSTKLEDSAMYFCASSSGRSNEQFFGPGTRLTVL.

This chain connects TRBV6-1 to TRBJ1-6; 10 bases are shared with TRBD1. This CDR3 contains 14 residues. The V and J ends lost 8 bases and 7 bases, in that order; junction bases with no gene match: 5. CDR1 is MNHNS, CDR2 SASEGT, per germline. The CDR3 spells CASLRDRGNSPLHF. CDR3 bases: TGTGCCAGCCTCCGGGACAGGGGAAATTCACCCCTCCACTTT.

This chain uses TRBV11-2 with TRBJ2-7; 9 bases are shared with TRBD1. With V trimmed by 5 bases and J by 2 bases, 7 bases remained unmatched. CDR1 and CDR2 (germline): SGHAT, FQNNGV. This CDR3 contains 15 residues. The CDR3 loop is CASSPLRDRAYEQYF. DNA for the CDR3: TGTGCCAGCAGCCCTCTACGGGACAGGGCCTACGAGCAGTACTTC.

The chain joins TRBV5-4 to TRBJ2-7; D gene ambiguous. Per germline, CDR1 SGHNT and CDR2 YYREEE (reference sequence). This CDR3 is built from 15 residues. V lost 5 bases and J 5 bases, leaving 20 bases between the germline ends. In nucleotides, the CDR3 is TGTGCCAGCAGTCCCTTACCGGGCCATGGGAACGAGCAGTACTTC. Translated, it gives CASSPLPGHGNEQYF.

This clone was detected a few times. The chain recombines TRBV13 with TRBJ1-6; 7 nucleotides line up with TRBD1. Trimming took 0 bases from V and 6 from J; bases not matched to a gene: 5. The length of the CDR3 is 16 residues. CDR1 is PRHDT and CDR2 is FYEKMQ in the germline V gene (reference sequence). The CDR3 DNA reads as TGTGCCAGCAGCTTAGGGACAGGGAGATCTAATTCACCCCTCCACTTT. It translates to CASSLGTGRSNSPLHF. Full variable domain (outside the CDR3, taken from reference TRBV13 and TRBJ1-6): AAGVIQSPRHLIKEKRETATLKCYPIPRHDTVYWYQQGPGQDPQFLISFYEKMQSDKGSIPDRFSAQQFSDYHSELNMSSLELGDSALYFCASSLGTGRSNSPLHFGNGTRLTVT.

The table lists this clone with a count of one. The rearrangement uses TRBV27 and TRBJ1-1; no definite D call. The ends were cut back, 8 bases at V and 8 bases at J, with 12 bases in the middle. CDR3 length equals 11 residues. Germline V lookup: CDR1 MNHEY, CDR2 SMNVEV (reference sequence). CDR3 in amino acids: CASGRVGEAFF. In DNA, the CDR3 is TGTGCCAGCGGGAGGGTAGGGGAAGCTTTCTTT.

The gene calls are TRBV12-5 and TRBJ2-7; D possibly corresponds to TRBD1 (6 bases). This CDR3 comprises 11 residues. The germline gives CDR1 LGHNT, CDR2 FRNRAP. The CDR3 region is CASHRAYEQYF. Here the CDR3 DNA reads TGTGCCTCTCACAGGGCCTACGAGCAGTACTTC.

J is TRBJ2-1 and V is TRBV4-3; tentatively, D is TRBD1 or TRBD2 (5 bases each). The CDR3 spans 15 residues. Deletions cut 0 bases from V and 5 bases from J, with 11 bases between. CDR1 is LGHNA, CDR2 YSLEER, per germline. The CDR3 region is CASSQEGTENNEQFF. The CDR3 DNA is TGCGCCAGCAGCCAAGAGGGGACGGAAAACAATGAGCAGTTCTTC.

Judged by abundance, this clone is medium-sized. The chain carries TRBV5-1 and TRBJ2-7; maybe TRBD2 (6 bases). Germline CDR1 is SGHRS and CDR2 is YFSETQ. CDR3 length: 14 residues. Trimming took 0 bases from V and 5 from J, leaving 12 bases between them. The CDR3 nucleotides read TGCGCCAGCAGCTTGGGCGGGGTTCGAGACGAGCAGTACTTC. This gives the protein CASSLGGVRDEQYF.

The rearrangement uses TRBV10-2 and TRBJ1-1, with 7 bases identical to TRBD1. V lost 4 bases to trimming and J lost 3 bases; unmatched junction nucleotides: 5. The CDR3 runs to 14 residues. Germline values: CDR1 WSHSY, CDR2 SAAADI. CDR3 residues: CASSVTGTDTEAFF. The CDR3 DNA reads as TGCGCCAGCAGTGTGACCGGGACAGACACTGAAGCTTTCTTT.

This clone was recorded a few times. The chain joins TRBV5-1 to TRBJ2-7; D is undetermined. The length of the CDR3 is 12 residues. The germline gives CDR1 SGHRS, CDR2 YFSETQ. V was cut by 0 bases and J by 6 bases, with 7 bases left in between. In DNA, the CDR3 is TGCGCCAGCAGCTTGGGTGGTAGCGAGCAGTACTTC. It specifies CASSLGGSEQYF.

This chain joins TRBV19 and TRBJ1-1; tentative D call: TRBD1 (5 bases). Trimming left V 7 bases short and J 1 base short, with 19 bases between. CDR3 length: 16 amino acids. The germline gives CDR1 LNHDA, CDR2 SQIVND (reference sequence). The CDR3 sequence: CASTFNPRQKNTEAFF. CDR3 nucleotides: TGTGCCAGTACATTCAATCCAAGACAGAAGAACACTGAAGCTTTCTTT.

This clone was seen a few times. The chain couples TRBV29-1 to TRBJ2-7, with 9 bases lining up with TRBD1. The V segment lost 7 bases and the J segment 2 bases; nucleotides outside the gene matches: 9. CDR1 is SQVTM and CDR2 is ANQGSEA in the germline V gene. This CDR3 has 14 amino acids. The DNA for the CDR3 is TGCAGCGCGGATACCGGGACAGGGACCTACGAGCAGTACTTC. Translating gives CSADTGTGTYEQYF.

This clone was recorded only once. The chain recombines TRBV7-9 with TRBJ1-4, with a tentative D call TRBD1 (6 bases). Trimming shortened V by 6 bases and J by 13 bases, and 18 bases separated the two germline ends. CDR3 length: 13 amino acids. The germline CDR1 and CDR2 sequences are SEHNR and FQNEAQ (reference sequence). The CDR3 here is CASRLVEGGPLFF. CDR3 coding DNA: TGTGCCAGCAGGTTGGTGGAGGGGGGTCCACTGTTTTTT.

This clone was counted between two and nine times. The CDR3 DNA is TGTGCCAGCAGCTTAGGTCCGAGAAGCTCGCAAGAGACCCAGTACTTC. It codes for CASSLGPRSSQETQYF. The chain is built from TRBV7-2 and TRBJ2-5; D uncertain. The CDR3 sequence is 16 residues long. V was cut by 1 base and J by 2 bases, with 14 bases left in between. Germline V gene lookup returns CDR1 SGHTA and CDR2 FQGNSA. The variable domain in full, with the rest retrieved from reference TRBV7-2 and TRBJ2-5, is GAGVSQSPSNKVTEKGKDVELRCDPISGHTALYWYRQSLGQGLEFLIYFQGNSAPDKSGLPSDRFSAERTGGSVSTLTIQRTQQEDSAVYLCASSLGPRSSQETQYFGPGTRLLVL.